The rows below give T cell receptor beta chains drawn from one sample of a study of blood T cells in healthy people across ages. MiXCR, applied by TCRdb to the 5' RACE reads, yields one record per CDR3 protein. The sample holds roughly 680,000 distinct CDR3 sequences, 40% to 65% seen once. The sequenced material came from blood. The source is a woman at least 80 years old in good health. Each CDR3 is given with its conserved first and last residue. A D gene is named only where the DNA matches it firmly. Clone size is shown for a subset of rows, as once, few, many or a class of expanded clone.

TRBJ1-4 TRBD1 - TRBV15 TGTGCCACCAACGCAGGGGGCGATAATGAAAAACTGTTTTTT CATNAGGDNEKLFF
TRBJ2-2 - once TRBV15 TGTGCCACCAGCAGAGAAGGGATCGGGGAGCTGTTTTTT CATSREGIGELFF
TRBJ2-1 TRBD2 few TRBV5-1 TGCGCCAGCAGCTCGGAATTGGGACTAGCCCATCACAATGAGCAGTTCTTC CASSSELGLAHHNEQFF
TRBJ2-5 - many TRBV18 TGTGCCAGCTCACCACCGGCCCAAGAGACCCAGTACTTC CASSPPAQETQYF
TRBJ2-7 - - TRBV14 TGTGCCGGCAGCCAGAGTAAGACGGGACCCTACGAGCAGTACTTC CAGSQSKTGPYEQYF
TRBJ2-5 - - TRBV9 TGTGCCAGCAGCCCCCCGAGGGGGACACAAGAGACCCAGTACTTC CASSPPRGTQETQYF
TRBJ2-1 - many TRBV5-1 TGCGCCAGCAGCCCAGGGAGCATGACCTCCTACAATGAGCAGTTCTTC CASSPGSMTSYNEQFF
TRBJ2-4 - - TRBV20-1 TGCAGTGCTAGAGATCAAGTGGGGCTAGCCAAAAACATTCAGTACTTC CSARDQVGLAKNIQYF
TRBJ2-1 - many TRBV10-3 TGTGCCAGTACCGGGATCCCCGGTTTTAGGCAGTTCTTC CASTGIPGFRQFF
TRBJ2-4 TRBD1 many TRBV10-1 TGCGCCAGCAGTGAGGTCCCAACAGGGGCGAAAAACATTCAGTACTTC CASSEVPTGAKNIQYF
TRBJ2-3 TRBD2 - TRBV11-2 TGTGCCAGCAGCTTTAAGGGGACTAGCAGCACAGATACGCAGTATTTT CASSFKGTSSTDTQYF
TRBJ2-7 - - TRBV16 TGTGCCAGCAGCCAATATCTGAGGGACTACGAGCAGTACTTC CASSQYLRDYEQYF
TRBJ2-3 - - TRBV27 TGTGCCAGCAGTTGGGGGGGGGCCAGCGCAGATACGCAGTATTTT CASSWGGASADTQYF
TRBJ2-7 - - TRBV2 TGTGCCAGCAGGAGTCCAGGGGACGAGCAGTACTTC CASRSPGDEQYF